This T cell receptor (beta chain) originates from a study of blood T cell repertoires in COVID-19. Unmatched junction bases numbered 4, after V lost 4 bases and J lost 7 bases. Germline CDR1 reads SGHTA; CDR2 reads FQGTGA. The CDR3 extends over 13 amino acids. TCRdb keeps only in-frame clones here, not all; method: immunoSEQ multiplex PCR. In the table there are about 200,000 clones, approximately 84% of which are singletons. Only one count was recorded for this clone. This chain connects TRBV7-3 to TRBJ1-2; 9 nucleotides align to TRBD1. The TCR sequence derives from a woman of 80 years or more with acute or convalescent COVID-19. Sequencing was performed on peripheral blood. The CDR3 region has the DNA TGTGCCAGCAGCTCGGGACAGGGCTGTGGCTACACCTTC. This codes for CASSSGQGCGYTF.